This TCR beta chain was captured by sequencing in a study of cytomegalovirus exposure and HLA in healthy donors. The study ran its PCR with 60 Vbeta and 13 Jbeta primers. Authors' methods: An analysis that came later counted tens of millions of unique TCR beta chains, approximately 10 million shared. Using immunoSEQ multiplex PCR, the repertoire was profiled, and TCRdb retains in-frame clones only, with some absent. For V, J and clone size, that table is used; D and trimming come from the DNA. The listing records fewer than 75,000 clones. There are 15 residues in the CDR3. Germline V CDR1 and CDR2: SGHDN, FVKESK. Between the trimmed V and J ends, which lost 1 base and 2 bases, there was a span of 12 bases. The study, taken as a whole, reports: According to an earlier analysis, most TCR beta V segments yielded productive rearrangements about 90% or about 30% of the time. TCR beta V- and J-gene trimming, according to a later analysis, was linked to a missense DCLRE1C variant.

Concerning this clone itself: Its specificity is unknown.

The chain is built from TRBV14 and TRBJ2-7; TRBD2 might be the D (6 bases). Sample: PBMCs. This receptor was identified in a boy aged 5-17 years in good health and CMV-seronegative. Here the CDR3 reads CASSQGGRPPYEQYF. The CDR3 bases are TGTGCCAGCAGCCAAGGTGGGAGGCCCCCCTACGAGCAGTACTTC.